This TCR beta chain was recorded in a study of cytomegalovirus exposure and HLA in healthy donors. Researchers ran the PCR with 60 Vbeta and 13 Jbeta primers. In the original processing: Around 10 million of the 80 million or so unique TCR beta chains counted in a later analysis were shared. The repertoire was sequenced with immunoSEQ multiplex PCR; TCRdb's copy has only in-frame clones and lacks some. That table gives V, J and clone size, and the DNA gave D and trimming. The table shows hundreds of thousands of clones, with 70% to 80% occurring only once. The CDR3 sequence is 14 residues long. The junction had 1 base not matched to a gene; V was cut back by 0 bases and J by 4 bases. Germline V gene lookup returns CDR1 GTSNPN and CDR2 SVGIG (reference sequence). As concerns this clone: This sample also contains other DNA sequences that code for the same CDR3.

Nominally healthy donors were sampled, though unrecorded immune exposures were likely. What was sequenced was PBMCs. The source of this sequence is a woman in her 30s in good health and CMV-seronegative. The chain is built from TRBV30 and TRBJ1-1; TRBD1 aligns across 11 bases. CDR3 amino acids: CAWSVGTGGTEAFF. Here the CDR3 DNA reads TGTGCCTGGAGTGTCGGGACAGGGGGCACTGAAGCTTTCTTT.